This TCR beta chain was identified in a study of regulatory T cells in long-lasting Graves disease. Overall study context: Over 5 years of antithyroid drugs with positive TSH receptor antibodies was taken to mean persistent Graves' disease. Findings and limits, study-wide: Repertoires from persistent disease leaned toward TRBV28, TRBJ1-2 and TRBJ2-5. The number of shared public clonotypes was higher in persistent patients (2,741) than new patients (roughly 970).

Time point noted: persistent/refractory GD, antithyroid drugs over 5 years with positive TRAb. PBMC RNA was the source of the TCR library. Libraries of TCR beta came from iRepertoire HTBI primers plus Arm-PCR of CDR3 regions. In TCRdb, the multiplex PCR reads were re-called with MiXCR into one record per CDR3 protein. The table includes 420,000 or so distinct CDR3 sequences, about 20% detected once. At least ten counts were recorded for this clonotype. What it recognizes is unknown. After removal of 8 bases from V and 6 bases from J, the junction contained 11 bases not matched to a gene. This CDR3 comprises 15 residues. Germline CDR1 is LNHNV and CDR2 is YYDKDF (reference sequence).

This TCR came from a female donor with Graves disease. This sample comprised peripheral blood mononuclear cells (PBMCs), obtained when the disease was refractory, from a patient treated with antithyroid drugs. The chain carries TRBV15 and TRBJ1-1; 11 nucleotides agree with TRBD1. In nucleotides, the CDR3 is TGTGCCACCGCGCGAGGACAGGGGGCAGTGTCTGAAGCTTTCTTT. Protein: CATARGQGAVSEAFF.